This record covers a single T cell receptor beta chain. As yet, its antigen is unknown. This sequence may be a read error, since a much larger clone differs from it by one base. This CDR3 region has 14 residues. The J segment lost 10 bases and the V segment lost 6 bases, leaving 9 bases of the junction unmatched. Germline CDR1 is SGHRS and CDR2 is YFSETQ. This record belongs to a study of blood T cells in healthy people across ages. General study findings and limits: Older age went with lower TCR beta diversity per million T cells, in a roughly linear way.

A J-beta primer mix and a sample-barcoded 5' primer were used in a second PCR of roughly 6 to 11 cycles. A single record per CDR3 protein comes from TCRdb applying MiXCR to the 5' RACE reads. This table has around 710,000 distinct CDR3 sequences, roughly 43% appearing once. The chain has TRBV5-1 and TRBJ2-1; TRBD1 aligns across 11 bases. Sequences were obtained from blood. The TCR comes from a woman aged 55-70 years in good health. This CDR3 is CASTLGTGGDEQFF. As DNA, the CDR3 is TGCGCCAGCACGCTCGGGACAGGGGGTGACGAGCAGTTCTTC.